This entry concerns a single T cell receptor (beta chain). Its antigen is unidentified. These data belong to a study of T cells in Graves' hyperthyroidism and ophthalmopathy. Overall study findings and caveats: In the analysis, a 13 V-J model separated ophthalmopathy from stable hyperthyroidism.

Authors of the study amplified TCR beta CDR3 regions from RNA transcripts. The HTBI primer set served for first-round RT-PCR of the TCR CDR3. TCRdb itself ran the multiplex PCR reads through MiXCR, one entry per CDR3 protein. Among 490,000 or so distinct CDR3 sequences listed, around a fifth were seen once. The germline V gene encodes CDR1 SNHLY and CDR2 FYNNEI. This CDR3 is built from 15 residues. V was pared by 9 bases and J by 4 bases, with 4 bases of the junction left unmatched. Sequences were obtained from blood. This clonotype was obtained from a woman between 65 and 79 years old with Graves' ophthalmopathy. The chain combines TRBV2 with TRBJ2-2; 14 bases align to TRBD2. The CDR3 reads CARGLAGVGTGELFF. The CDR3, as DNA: TGTGCCAGGGGACTAGCGGGAGTCGGCACCGGGGAGCTGTTTTTT.